This T cell receptor (beta chain) stems from a study of T cells after posttransplantation cyclophosphamide. The sample holds many counts of this clone. Sequencing was performed with immunoSEQ multiplex PCR; in TCRdb, only in-frame clones are kept and a portion is missing. Sampling found tens of thousands of clones, none seen once. With V trimmed by 1 base and J by 11 bases, 8 bases remained unmatched. In germline, CDR1 is MGHRA, CDR2 YSYEKL. The CDR3 loop spans 14 amino acids. This TCR was recovered from a man aged 30 to 39 in good health and a related stem cell transplant donor. Sequencing was performed on PBMCs. The chain joins TRBV4-1 to TRBJ2-1; 7 bases fit TRBD1. The CDR3 loop reads CASSQGRQGDKQFF. In DNA form, the CDR3 reads TGCGCCAGCAGCCAAGGAAGGCAGGGGGACAAGCAGTTCTTC.